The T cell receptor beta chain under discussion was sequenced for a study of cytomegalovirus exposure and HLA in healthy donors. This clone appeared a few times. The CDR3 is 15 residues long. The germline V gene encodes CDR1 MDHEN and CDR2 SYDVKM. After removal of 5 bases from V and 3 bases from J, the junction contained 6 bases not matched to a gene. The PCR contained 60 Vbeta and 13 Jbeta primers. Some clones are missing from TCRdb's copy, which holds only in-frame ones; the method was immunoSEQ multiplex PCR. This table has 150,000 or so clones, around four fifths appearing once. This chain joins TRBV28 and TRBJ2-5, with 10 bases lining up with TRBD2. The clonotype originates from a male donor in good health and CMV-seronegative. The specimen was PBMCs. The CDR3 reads CASSQVAGGKETQYF. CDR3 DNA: TGTGCCAGCAGTCAAGTAGCGGGGGGCAAAGAGACCCAGTACTTC.